Listed below are T cell receptor beta chains from one sample, sequenced in a study of OX40 agonist ivuxolimab in advanced cancers. Clones were read by immunoSEQ multiplex PCR, and TCRdb kept only the in-frame ones, dropping some. The sample shows around 46,000 clones, 86% of them seen only once. This sample comprised CD4+ or CD8+ T cells sorted from blood, obtained in a trial of the OX40 agonist ivuxolimab. Every receptor here comes from an adult with an advanced solid tumor such as melanoma, head and neck, liver or kidney cancer. Both conserved end residues are part of each CDR3. A D gene is named only where the DNA matches it firmly. The size of a clone is reported for some rows only, either as once, few or many, or as a class for expanded clones.

size	V	J	D	DNA	CDR3
-	TRBV5-4	TRBJ2-7	-	TGTGCCAGCAGCGAGGGGACTTTGACGTACGAGCAGTACTTC	CASSEGTLTYEQYF
-	TRBV9	TRBJ1-2	TRBD1	TGTGCCAGCAGCGTAGCTACGAGACAGGGTAACTATGGCTACACCTTC	CASSVATRQGNYGYTF
-	TRBV5-1	TRBJ2-2	TRBD1	TGCGCCAGCAGCTGGGACAGGGGGCAAGACACCGGGGAGCTGTTTTTT	CASSWDRGQDTGELFF
few	TRBV2	TRBJ1-5	-	TGTGCCAGCAAGCTTGACAGTTATAGCAATCAGCCCCAGCATTTT	CASKLDSYSNQPQHF
-	TRBV5-1	TRBJ1-1	-	TGCGCCAGCAGCTCGGACGGGAGTTTGAACACTGAAGCTTTCTTT	CASSSDGSLNTEAFF
-	TRBV2	TRBJ2-7	-	TGTGCCAGCACCGTCGAGAGCTCCTACGAGCAGTACTTC	CASTVESSYEQYF
-	TRBV6-5	TRBJ1-4	-	TGTGCCAGCAGTTACTCGCTCGGGGACGGTAATGAAAAACTGTTTTTT	CASSYSLGDGNEKLFF
-	TRBV13	TRBJ2-5	-	TGTGCCAGCAGCCTACCGGGGGATAGAAAAGAGACCCAGTACTTC	CASSLPGDRKETQYF
-	TRBV5-6	TRBJ2-5	-	TGTGCCAGCAGCTTAGAACTAGCTCTAGAGTCCCAGTACTTC	CASSLELALESQYF
-	TRBV28	TRBJ2-7	-	TGTGCCAGCAGTTACGGCGGGACATTCTCCTACGAGCAGTACTTC	CASSYGGTFSYEQYF
-	TRBV11-2	TRBJ2-7	-	TGTGCCAGCAGCCTCACCTACGAGCAGTACTTC	CASSLTYEQYF
-	TRBV7-9	TRBJ1-2	-	TGTGCCAGCGGCGTGGGTTCGTTTGGCTATGGCTACACCTTC	CASGVGSFGYGYTF
-	TRBV5-4	TRBJ2-2	-	TGTGCCAGCAGCTTGAGATCTTATGCCGGGGAGCTGTTTTTT	CASSLRSYAGELFF
-	TRBV6-1	TRBJ1-1	-	TGTGCCAGTGGTGGGGGGCTCACTGAAGCTTTCTTT	CASGGGLTEAFF
-	TRBV7-9	TRBJ1-5	-	TGTGCCAGCAGCTTTTCAAGTAATAGCAATCAGCCCCAGCATTTT	CASSFSSNSNQPQHF
-	TRBV11-2	TRBJ1-1	-	TGTGCCACCCGCTTGGGGGAAAACACTGAAGCTTTCTTT	CATRLGENTEAFF
-	TRBV18	TRBJ2-7	TRBD1	TGTGCCAGCTCACCTTGGGACAGGGGCTACGAGCAGTACTTC	CASSPWDRGYEQYF
-	TRBV12-5	TRBJ2-5	TRBD1	TGTGCTAGTGGTTTGGGACAGGGTAGCGAAGAGACCCAGTACTTC	CASGLGQGSEETQYF
many	TRBV5-6	TRBJ1-2	-	TGTGCCAGCAGCTTGGCAGCAGTAGCCAGGCGTGGCTACACCTTC	CASSLAAVARRGYTF
-	TRBV7-6	TRBJ2-3	TRBD2	TGTGCCAGCAGCCCCGGGGGGGGCCGGGGAGATACGCAGTATTTT	CASSPGGGRGDTQYF
-	TRBV7-9	TRBJ2-3	-	TGTGCCAGCAGCGATGTCCTAGGGGGACTGTCGGATACGCAGTATTTT	CASSDVLGGLSDTQYF
-	TRBV9	TRBJ2-2	-	TGTGCCAGCAGCGTCGGGGGGAACACCGGGGAGCTGTTTTTT	CASSVGGNTGELFF
-	TRBV7-3	TRBJ2-3	TRBD2	TGTGCCAGCAGCTCGAGCGGGGGGTCCACAGATACGCAGTATTTT	CASSSSGGSTDTQYF
-	TRBV27	TRBJ1-2	-	TGTGCCAGCAGTTCGAGTCAGACAGCTCCCGGCTACACCTTC	CASSSSQTAPGYTF
-	TRBV7-9	TRBJ1-1	TRBD1	TGTGCCAGCAGCTGGGGACAGGGGGTTAACACTGAAGCTTTCTTT	CASSWGQGVNTEAFF
-	TRBV11-3	TRBJ2-1	-	TGTGCCAGCAGCCCGGGACCGTACAATGAGCAGTTCTTC	CASSPGPYNEQFF
-	TRBV21-1	TRBJ2-2	-	TGTGCCAGCAGCAAAGGGTCGGGACATACGAACACCGGGGAGCTGTTTTTT	CASSKGSGHTNTGELFF
-	TRBV6-1	TRBJ1-1	-	TGTGCCAGCAGCCTCCGGACAATCCCTGAAGCTTTCTTT	CASSLRTIPEAFF
-	TRBV2	TRBJ1-1	-	TGTGCCAGCACAGGGACACGGTTTGACACTGAAGCTTTCTTT	CASTGTRFDTEAFF
once	TRBV7-9	TRBJ1-1	-	TGTGCCAGCAGCGTTCATAGGGCTGAAGCTTTCTTT	CASSVHRAEAFF
-	TRBV2	TRBJ1-1	-	TGTGCCAGCTCCGAAAGCCCGGCGGGGGTGTCTCAGACTGAAGCTTTCTTT	CASSESPAGVSQTEAFF
-	TRBV5-4	TRBJ1-3	-	TGTGCCAGCAGCCATACGGAGTCTGGAAACACCATATATTTT	CASSHTESGNTIYF
-	TRBV4-3	TRBJ2-7	TRBD1	TGCGCCAGCAGCCAAGATTCCGGGACAGTTTCCTACGAGCAGTACTTC	CASSQDSGTVSYEQYF
-	TRBV7-6	TRBJ1-2	-	TGTGCCAGCAGCTTAGGTGGGACCCCAGGCTACACCTTC	CASSLGGTPGYTF
few	TRBV10-3	TRBJ2-7	-	TGTGCCATCGCCTGGTCCATGGAGCAGTACTTC	CAIAWSMEQYF
-	TRBV27	TRBJ1-3	-	TGTGCCAGCAGTTTACGGGGTGGCGGAAACACCATATATTTT	CASSLRGGGNTIYF
-	TRBV7-3	TRBJ1-1	-	TGTGCCAGCAGCTTAAGTTCGGGGCTGAACACTGAAGCTTTCTTT	CASSLSSGLNTEAFF
-	TRBV28	TRBJ2-3	-	TGTGCCAGCAGTTTTGGGCTAGGGGGACTAAGGGGCACAGATACGCAGTATTTT	CASSFGLGGLRGTDTQYF
-	TRBV6-6	TRBJ1-1	-	TGTGCCAGCAGTTACATGGGGGGCGTAATGAACACTGAAGCTTTCTTT	CASSYMGGVMNTEAFF
-	TRBV7-9	TRBJ2-1	-	TGTGCCAGCAGCTTAGGGGCCACCAATGAGCAGTTCTTC	CASSLGATNEQFF
-	TRBV6-1	TRBJ2-1	-	TGTGCCAGCAGTGAACAGGGGAACAATGAGCAGTTCTTC	CASSEQGNNEQFF